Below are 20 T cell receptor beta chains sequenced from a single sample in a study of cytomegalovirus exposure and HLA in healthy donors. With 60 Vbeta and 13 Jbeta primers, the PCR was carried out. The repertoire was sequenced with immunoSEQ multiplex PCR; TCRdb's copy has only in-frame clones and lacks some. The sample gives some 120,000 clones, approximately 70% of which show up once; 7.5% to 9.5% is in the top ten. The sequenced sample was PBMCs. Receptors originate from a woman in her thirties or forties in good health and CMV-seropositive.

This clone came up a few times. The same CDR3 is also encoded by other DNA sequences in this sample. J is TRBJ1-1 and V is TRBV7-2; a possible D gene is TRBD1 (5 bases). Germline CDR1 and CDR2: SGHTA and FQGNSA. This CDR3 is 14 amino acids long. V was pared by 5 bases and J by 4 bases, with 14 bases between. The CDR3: CASSPGGVITEAFF. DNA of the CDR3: TGTGCCAGCAGCCCTGGGGGGGTGATCACTGAAGCTTTCTTT.

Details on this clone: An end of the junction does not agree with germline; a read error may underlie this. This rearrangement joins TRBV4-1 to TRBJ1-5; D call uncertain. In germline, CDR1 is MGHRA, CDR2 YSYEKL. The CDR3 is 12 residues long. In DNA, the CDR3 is TGTGCCAGCAGCCACGGGAGACAGCCCCAGCATTTT. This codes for CASSHGRQPQHF.

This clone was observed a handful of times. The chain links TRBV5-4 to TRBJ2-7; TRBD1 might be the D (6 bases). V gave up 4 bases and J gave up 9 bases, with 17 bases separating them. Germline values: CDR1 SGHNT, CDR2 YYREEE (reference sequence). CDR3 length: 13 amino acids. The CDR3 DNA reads TGTGCCAGCAGCGCGGACAGAGTTCAAGGGCAGTACTTC. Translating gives CASSADRVQGQYF.

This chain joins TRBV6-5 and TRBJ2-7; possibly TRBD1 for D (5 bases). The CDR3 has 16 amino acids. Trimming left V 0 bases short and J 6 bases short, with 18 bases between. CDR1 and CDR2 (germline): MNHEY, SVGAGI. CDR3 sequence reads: CASSYSGPDGESEQYF. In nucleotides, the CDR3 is TGTGCCAGCAGTTACTCGGGGCCTGACGGAGAATCCGAGCAGTACTTC.

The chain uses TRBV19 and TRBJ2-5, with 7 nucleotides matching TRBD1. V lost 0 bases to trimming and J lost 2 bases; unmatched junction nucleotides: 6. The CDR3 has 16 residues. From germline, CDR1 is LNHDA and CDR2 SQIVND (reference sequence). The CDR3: CASSIDFSTGQETQYF. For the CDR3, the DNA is TGTGCCAGTAGTATAGATTTCTCGACAGGGCAAGAGACCCAGTACTTC. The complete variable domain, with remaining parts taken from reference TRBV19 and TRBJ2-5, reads DGGITQSPKYLFRKEGQNVTLSCEQNLNHDAMYWYRQDPGQGLRLIYYSQIVNDFQKGDIAEGYSVSREKKESFPLTVTSAQKNPTAFYLCASSIDFSTGQETQYFGPGTRLLVL.

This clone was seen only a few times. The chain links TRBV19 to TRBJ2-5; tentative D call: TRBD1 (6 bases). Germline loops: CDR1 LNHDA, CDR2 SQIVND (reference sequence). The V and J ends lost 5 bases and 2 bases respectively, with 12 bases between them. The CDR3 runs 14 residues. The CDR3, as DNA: TGTGCCAGTAGTCCGGACAGCCTACAAGAGACCCAGTACTTC. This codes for CASSPDSLQETQYF.

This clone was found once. The CDR3 DNA is TGTGCCAGCAGTCCCCTAGCGGGAGGAATTGATGAGCAGTTCTTC. Amino acids: CASSPLAGGIDEQFF. This chain links TRBV27 with TRBJ2-1, with 11 bases that match TRBD2. J gave up 8 bases and V 5 bases, and 8 bases lay outside the gene matches. The CDR3 runs to 15 residues. Per germline, CDR1 MNHEY and CDR2 SMNVEV (reference sequence).

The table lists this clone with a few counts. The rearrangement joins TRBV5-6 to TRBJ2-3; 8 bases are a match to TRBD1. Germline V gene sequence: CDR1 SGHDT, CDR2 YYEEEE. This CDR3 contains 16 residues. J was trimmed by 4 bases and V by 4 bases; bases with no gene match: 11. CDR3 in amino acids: CASSRNLRGRSDTQYF. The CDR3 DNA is TGTGCCAGCAGCCGCAACCTCAGGGGGCGGTCAGATACGCAGTATTTT.

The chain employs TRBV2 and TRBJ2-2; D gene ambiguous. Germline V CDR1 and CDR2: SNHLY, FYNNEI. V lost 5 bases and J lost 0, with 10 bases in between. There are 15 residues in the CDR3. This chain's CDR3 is CASSRYSTNTGELFF. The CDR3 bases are TGTGCCAGCAGTCGTTACTCCACGAACACCGGGGAGCTGTTTTTT.

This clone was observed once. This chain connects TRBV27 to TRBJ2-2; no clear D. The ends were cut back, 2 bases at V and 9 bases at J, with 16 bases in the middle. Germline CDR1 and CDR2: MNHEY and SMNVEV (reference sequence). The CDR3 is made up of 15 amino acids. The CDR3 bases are TGTGCCAGCAGTTTAACCTTCTCGGGTGTTCGGGAGCTGTTTTTT. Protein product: CASSLTFSGVRELFF.

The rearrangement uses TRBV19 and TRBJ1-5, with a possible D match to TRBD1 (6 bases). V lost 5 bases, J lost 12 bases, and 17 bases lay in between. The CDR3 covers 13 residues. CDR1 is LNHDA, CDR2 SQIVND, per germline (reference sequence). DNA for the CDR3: TGTGCCAGTAGTTGGACAGTCCAATATCTCCAGCATTTT. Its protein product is CASSWTVQYLQHF.

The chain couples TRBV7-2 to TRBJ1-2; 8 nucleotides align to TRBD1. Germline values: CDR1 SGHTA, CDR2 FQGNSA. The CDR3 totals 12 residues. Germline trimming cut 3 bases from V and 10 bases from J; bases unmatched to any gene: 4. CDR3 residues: CASSLDRVDYTF. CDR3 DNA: TGTGCCAGCAGCTTGGACAGGGTGGACTACACCTTC. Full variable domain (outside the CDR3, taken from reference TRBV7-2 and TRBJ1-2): GAGVSQSPSNKVTEKGKDVELRCDPISGHTALYWYRQSLGQGLEFLIYFQGNSAPDKSGLPSDRFSAERTGGSVSTLTIQRTQQEDSAVYLCASSLDRVDYTFGSGTRLTVV.

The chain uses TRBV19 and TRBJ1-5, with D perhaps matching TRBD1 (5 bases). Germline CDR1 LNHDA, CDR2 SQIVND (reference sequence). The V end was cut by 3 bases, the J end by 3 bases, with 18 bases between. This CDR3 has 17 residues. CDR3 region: CASSISRDALHNQPQHF. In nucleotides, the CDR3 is TGTGCCAGTAGTATCTCCAGGGATGCCTTGCACAATCAGCCCCAGCATTTT.

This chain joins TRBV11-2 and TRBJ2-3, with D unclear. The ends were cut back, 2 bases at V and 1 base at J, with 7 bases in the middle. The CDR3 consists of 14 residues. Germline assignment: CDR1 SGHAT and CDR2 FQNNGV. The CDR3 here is CASSLSRGTDTQYF. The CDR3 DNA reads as TGTGCCAGCAGCTTATCTCGCGGCACAGATACGCAGTATTTT.

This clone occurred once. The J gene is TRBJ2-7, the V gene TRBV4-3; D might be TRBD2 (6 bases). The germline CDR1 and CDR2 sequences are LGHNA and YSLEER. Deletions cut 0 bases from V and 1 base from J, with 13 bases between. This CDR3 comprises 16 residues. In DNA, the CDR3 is TGCGCCAGCAGCCAAGATTTGGCGGAGGGGTCCTACGAGCAGTACTTC. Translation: CASSQDLAEGSYEQYF.

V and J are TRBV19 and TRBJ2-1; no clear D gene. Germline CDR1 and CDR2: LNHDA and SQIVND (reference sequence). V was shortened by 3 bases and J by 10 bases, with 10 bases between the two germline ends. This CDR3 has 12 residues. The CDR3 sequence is CASSMWQAEQFF. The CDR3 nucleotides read TGTGCCAGTAGTATGTGGCAGGCAGAGCAGTTCTTC.

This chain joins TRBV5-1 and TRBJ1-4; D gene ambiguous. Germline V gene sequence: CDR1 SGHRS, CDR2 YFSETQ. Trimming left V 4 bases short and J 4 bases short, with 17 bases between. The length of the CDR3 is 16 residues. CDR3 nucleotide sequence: TGCGCCAGCAGCCCCTTGGAAGTCGGGATTAATGAAAAACTGTTTTTT. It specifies CASSPLEVGINEKLFF.

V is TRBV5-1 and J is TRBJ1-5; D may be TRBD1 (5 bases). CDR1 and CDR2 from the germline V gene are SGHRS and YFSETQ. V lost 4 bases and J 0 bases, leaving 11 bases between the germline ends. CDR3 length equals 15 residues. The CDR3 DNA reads TGCGCCAGCAGCCAGGGTACAGCTAGCAATCAGCCCCAGCATTTT. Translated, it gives CASSQGTASNQPQHF.

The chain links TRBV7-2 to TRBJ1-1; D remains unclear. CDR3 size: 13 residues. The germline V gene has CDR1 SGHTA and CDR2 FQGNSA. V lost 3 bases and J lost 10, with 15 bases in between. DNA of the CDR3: TGTGCCAGCAGCTTCCAATACCGGGCGGGAGCTTTCTTT. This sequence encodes CASSFQYRAGAFF.

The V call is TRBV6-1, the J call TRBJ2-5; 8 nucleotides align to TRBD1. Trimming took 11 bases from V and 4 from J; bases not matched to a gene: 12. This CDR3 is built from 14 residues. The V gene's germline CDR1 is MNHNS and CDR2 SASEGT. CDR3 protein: CASSSGGAGETQYF. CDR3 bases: TGTGCCTCGTCTTCAGGGGGCGCGGGAGAGACCCAGTACTTC.